This TCR beta chain was recorded in a study of T cell responses to AZD1222 COVID-19 vaccine. Only in-frame clones appear in the TCRdb table, and some are missing; sequencing was by immunoSEQ multiplex PCR. This table has about 86,000 clones, around 90% appearing once. Germline values: CDR1 PRHDT, CDR2 FYEKMQ (reference sequence). This CDR3 is built from 14 residues. Trimming cost V 1 base and J 6 bases; bases outside gene matches: 6. Study findings and constraints: The sample set comprised mostly white British donors with more females, and clonal diversity was possibly underestimated. Increased Spike-specific TCR breadth and depth were observed after two AZD1222 doses. CD4 TCRs linked to vaccination spanned spike, dominating at 160-218 and 743-854. The study sampled repertoires only after the peak T cell response.

In regard to this clone: Its specificity is unknown.

Sequenced material: peripheral blood, taken on day 0 of MenACWY control vaccination. V is TRBV13 and J is TRBJ2-7; 7 bases map to TRBD1. This TCR came from an adult in good health. Here the CDR3 DNA reads TGTGCCAGCAGCTTAGCCGGGACAGCACGCGAGCAGTACTTC. Protein: CASSLAGTAREQYF. Full variable domain (outside the CDR3, taken from reference TRBV13 and TRBJ2-7): AAGVIQSPRHLIKEKRETATLKCYPIPRHDTVYWYQQGPGQDPQFLISFYEKMQSDKGSIPDRFSAQQFSDYHSELNMSSLELGDSALYFCASSLAGTAREQYFGPGTRLTVT.